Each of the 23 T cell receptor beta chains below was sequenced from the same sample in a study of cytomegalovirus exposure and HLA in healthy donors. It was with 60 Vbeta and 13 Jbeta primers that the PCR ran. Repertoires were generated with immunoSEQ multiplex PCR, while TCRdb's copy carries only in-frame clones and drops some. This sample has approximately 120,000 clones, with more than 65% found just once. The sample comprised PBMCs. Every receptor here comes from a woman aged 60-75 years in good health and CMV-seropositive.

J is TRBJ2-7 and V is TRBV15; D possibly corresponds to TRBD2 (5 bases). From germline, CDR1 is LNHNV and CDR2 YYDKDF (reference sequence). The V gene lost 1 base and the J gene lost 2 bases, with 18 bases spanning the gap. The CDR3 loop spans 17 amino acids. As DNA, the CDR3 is TGTGCCACCAGCAGAGTCGTGGCCAGTTCAGCGGCCTACGAGCAGTACTTC. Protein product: CATSRVVASSAAYEQYF.

CDR3 sequence: CASSPSVSSPQHF. CDR3 bases: TGTGCCAGCAGCCCCAGCGTAAGTTCTCCCCAGCATTTT. This chain connects TRBV7-7 to TRBJ1-5, with unresolved D. V was trimmed by 5 bases and J by 10 bases, leaving 15 bases between them. CDR1 is SSHAT and CDR2 is FNYEAQ in the germline V gene (reference sequence). The CDR3 is 13 amino acids. The complete variable domain, with remaining parts taken from reference TRBV7-7 and TRBJ1-5, reads GAGVSQSPRYKVTKRGQDVTLRCDPISSHATLYWYQQALGQGPEFLTYFNYEAQPDKSGLPSDRFSAERPEGSISTLTIQRTEQRDSAMYRCASSPSVSSPQHFGDGTRLSIL.

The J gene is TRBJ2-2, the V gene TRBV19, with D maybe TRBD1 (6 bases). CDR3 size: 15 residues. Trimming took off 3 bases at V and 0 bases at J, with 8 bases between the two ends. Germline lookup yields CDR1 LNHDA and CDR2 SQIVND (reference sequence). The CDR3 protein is CASSMGHTNTGELFF. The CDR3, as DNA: TGTGCCAGTAGTATGGGACATACGAACACCGGGGAGCTGTTTTTT. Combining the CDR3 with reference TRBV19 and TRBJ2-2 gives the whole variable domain DGGITQSPKYLFRKEGQNVTLSCEQNLNHDAMYWYRQDPGQGLRLIYYSQIVNDFQKGDIAEGYSVSREKKESFPLTVTSAQKNPTAFYLCASSMGHTNTGELFFGEGSRLTVL.

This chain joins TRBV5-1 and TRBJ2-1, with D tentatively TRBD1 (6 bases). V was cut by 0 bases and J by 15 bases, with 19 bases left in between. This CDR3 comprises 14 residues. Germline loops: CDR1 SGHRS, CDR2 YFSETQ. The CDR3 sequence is CASSLDRESGSRFF. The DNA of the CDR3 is TGCGCCAGCAGCTTGGACAGGGAATCAGGAAGTCGGTTCTTC.

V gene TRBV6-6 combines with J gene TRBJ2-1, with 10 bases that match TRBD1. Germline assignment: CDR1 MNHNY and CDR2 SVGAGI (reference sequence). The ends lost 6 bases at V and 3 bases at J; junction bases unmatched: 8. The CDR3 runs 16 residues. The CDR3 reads CASRQPGQGGYNEQFF. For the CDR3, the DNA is TGTGCCAGCAGACAACCCGGACAGGGGGGCTACAATGAGCAGTTCTTC.

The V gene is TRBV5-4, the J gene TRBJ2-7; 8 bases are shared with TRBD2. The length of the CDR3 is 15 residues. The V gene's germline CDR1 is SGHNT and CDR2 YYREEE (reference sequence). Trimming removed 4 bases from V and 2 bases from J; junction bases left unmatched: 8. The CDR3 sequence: CASSPGTSNAYEQYF. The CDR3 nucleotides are TGTGCCAGCAGCCCCGGGACTAGTAATGCCTACGAGCAGTACTTC.

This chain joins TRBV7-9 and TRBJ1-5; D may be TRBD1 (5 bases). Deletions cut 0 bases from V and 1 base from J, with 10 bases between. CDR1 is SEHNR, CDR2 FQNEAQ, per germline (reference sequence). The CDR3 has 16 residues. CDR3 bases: TGTGCCAGCAGCTTAGCCGGGGGATTAAGCAATCAGCCCCAGCATTTT. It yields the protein CASSLAGGLSNQPQHF. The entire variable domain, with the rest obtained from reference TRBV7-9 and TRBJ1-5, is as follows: DTGVSQNPRHKITKRGQNVTFRCDPISEHNRLYWYRQTLGQGPEFLTYFQNEAQLEKSRLLSDRFSAERPKGSFSTLEIQRTEQGDSAMYLCASSLAGGLSNQPQHFGDGTRLSIL.

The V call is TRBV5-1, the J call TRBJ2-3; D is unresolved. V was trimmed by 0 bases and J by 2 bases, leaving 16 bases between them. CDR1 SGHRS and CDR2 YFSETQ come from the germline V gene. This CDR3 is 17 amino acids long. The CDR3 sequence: CASSLAGSSQTTDTQYF. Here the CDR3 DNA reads TGCGCCAGCAGCTTGGCCGGGTCGTCTCAGACCACAGATACGCAGTATTTT.

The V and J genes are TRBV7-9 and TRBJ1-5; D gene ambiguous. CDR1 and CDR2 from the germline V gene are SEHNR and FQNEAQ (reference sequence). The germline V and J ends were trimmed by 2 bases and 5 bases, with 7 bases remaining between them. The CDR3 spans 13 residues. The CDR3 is CASSLQEDQPQHF. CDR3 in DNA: TGTGCCAGCAGCTTACAGGAGGATCAGCCCCAGCATTTT.

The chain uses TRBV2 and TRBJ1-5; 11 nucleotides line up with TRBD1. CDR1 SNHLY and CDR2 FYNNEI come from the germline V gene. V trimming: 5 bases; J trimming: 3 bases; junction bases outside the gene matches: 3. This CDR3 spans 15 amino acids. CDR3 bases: TGTGCCAGCAGTCGGGACAGGGGGGCCAATCAGCCCCAGCATTTT. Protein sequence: CASSRDRGANQPQHF.

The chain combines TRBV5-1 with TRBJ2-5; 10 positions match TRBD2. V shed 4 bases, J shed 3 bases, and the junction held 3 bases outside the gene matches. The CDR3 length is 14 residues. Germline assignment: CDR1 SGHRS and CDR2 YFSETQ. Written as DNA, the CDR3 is TGCGCCAGCAGCGTGCTAGCGGGGGAAGAGACCCAGTACTTC. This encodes CASSVLAGEETQYF. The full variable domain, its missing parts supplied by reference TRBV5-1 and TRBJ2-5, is KAGVTQTPRYLIKTRGQQVTLSCSPISGHRSVSWYQQTPGQGLQFLFEYFSETQRNKGNFPGRFSGRQFSNSRSEMNVSTLELGDSALYLCASSVLAGEETQYFGPGTRLLVL.

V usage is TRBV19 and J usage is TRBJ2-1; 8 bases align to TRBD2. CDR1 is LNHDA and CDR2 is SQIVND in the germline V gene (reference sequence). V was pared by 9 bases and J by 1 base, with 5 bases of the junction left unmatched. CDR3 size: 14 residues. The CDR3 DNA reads TGTGCCAGAAACAAGCGGGGGTCCTACAATGAGCAGTTCTTC. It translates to CARNKRGSYNEQFF.

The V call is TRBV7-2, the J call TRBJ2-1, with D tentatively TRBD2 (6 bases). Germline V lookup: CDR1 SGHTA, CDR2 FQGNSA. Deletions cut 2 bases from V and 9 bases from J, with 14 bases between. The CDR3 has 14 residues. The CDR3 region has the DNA TGTGCCAGCAGCTTAAGCAGGGCGGAGGGTGAGCAGTTCTTC. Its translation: CASSLSRAEGEQFF.

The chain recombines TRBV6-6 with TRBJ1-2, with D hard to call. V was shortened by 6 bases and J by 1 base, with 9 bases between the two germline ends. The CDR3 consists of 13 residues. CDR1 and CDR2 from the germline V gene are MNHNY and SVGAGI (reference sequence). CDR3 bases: TGTGCCAGCAGACTCGGGAGTAACTATGGCTACACCTTC. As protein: CASRLGSNYGYTF.

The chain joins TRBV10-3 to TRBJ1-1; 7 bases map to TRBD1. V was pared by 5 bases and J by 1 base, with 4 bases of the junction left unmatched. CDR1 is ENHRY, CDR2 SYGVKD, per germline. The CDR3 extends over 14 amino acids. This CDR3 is CAISRDSSNTEAFF. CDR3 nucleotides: TGTGCCATCAGTAGGGACAGCTCGAACACTGAAGCTTTCTTT.

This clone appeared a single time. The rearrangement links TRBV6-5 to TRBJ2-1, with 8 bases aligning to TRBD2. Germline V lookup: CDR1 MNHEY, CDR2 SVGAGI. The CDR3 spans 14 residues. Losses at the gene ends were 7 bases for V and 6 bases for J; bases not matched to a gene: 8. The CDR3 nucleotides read TGTGCCAGCAAAAACGGGGGGGCCGGCAATGAGCAGTTCTTC. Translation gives CASKNGGAGNEQFF.

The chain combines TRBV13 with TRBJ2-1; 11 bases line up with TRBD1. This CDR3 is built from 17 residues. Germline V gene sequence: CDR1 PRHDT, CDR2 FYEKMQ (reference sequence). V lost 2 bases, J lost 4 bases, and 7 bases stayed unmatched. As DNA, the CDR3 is TGTGCCAGCAGCTTAAGCTGGACAGGGGGCGCTTACAATGAGCAGTTCTTC. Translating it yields CASSLSWTGGAYNEQFF.

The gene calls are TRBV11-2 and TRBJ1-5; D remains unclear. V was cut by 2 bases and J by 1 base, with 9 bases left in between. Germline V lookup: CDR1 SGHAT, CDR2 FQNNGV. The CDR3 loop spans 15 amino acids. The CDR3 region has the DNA TGTGCCAGCAGCTTACGGGGAGGAAGCAATCAGCCCCAGCATTTT. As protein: CASSLRGGSNQPQHF.

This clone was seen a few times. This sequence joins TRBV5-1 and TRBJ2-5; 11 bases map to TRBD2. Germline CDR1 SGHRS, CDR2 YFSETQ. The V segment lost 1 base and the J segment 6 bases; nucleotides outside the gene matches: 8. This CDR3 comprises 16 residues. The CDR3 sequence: CASSLPSLAGGQTQYF. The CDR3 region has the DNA TGCGCCAGCAGCTTGCCGTCCTTAGCGGGAGGGCAGACCCAGTACTTC.

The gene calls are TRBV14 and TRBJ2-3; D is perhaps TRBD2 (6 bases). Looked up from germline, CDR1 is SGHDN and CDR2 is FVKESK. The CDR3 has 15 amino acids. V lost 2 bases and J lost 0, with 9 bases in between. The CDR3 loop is CASSQQRASTDTQYF. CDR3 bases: TGTGCCAGCAGCCAACAGCGGGCTAGCACAGATACGCAGTATTTT. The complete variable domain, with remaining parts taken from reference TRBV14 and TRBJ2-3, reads EAGVTQFPSHSVIEKGQTVTLRCDPISGHDNLYWYRRVMGKEIKFLLHFVKESKQDESGMPNNRFLAERTGGTYSTLKVQPAELEDSGVYFCASSQQRASTDTQYFGPGTRLTVL.

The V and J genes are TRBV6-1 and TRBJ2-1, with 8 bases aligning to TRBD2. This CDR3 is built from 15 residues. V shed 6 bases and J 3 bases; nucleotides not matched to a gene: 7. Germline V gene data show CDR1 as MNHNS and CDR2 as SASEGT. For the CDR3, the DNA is TGTGCCAGCAGAAGAGCGGGAGCTGACTACAATGAGCAGTTCTTC. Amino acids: CASRRAGADYNEQFF.

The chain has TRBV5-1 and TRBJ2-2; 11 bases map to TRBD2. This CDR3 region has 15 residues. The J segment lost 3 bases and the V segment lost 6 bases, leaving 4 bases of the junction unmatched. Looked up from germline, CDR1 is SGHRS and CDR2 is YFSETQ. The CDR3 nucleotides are TGCGCCAGCACCGGGACTAGCGGATACACCGGGGAGCTGTTTTTT. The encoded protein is CASTGTSGYTGELFF.

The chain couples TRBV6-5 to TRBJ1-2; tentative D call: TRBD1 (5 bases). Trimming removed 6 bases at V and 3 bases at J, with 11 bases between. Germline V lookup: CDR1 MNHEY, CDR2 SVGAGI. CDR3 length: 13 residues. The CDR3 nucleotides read TGTGCCAGCAGGGCTAGACAGTACTATGGCTACACCTTC. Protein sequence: CASRARQYYGYTF.